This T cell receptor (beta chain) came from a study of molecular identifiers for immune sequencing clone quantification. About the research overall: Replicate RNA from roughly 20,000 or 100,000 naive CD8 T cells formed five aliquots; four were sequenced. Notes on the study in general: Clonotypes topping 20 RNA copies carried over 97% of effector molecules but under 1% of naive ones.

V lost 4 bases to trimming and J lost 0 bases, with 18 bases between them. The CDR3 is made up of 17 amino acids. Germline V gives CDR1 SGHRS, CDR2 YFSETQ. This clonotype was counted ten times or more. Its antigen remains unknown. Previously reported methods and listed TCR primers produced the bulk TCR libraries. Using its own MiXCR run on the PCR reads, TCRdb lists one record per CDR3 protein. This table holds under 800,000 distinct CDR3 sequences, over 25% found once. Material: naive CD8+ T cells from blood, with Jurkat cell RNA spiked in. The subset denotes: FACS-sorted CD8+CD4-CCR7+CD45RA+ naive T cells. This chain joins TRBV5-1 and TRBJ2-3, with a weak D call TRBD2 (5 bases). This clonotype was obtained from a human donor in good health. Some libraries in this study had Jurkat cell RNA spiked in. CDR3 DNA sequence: TGCGCCAGCAGCCCATCGTTGGCGGGTGCAAGCACAGATACGCAGTATTTT. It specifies CASSPSLAGASTDTQYF.